This TCR beta chain was observed in a study of blood T cells in healthy people across ages (dated by TCRdb to about 2015). About the investigation overall: In model experiments, roughly one uniquely barcoded TCR beta cDNA molecule per two T cells was captured by template switching. To track age-related changes in TCR beta repertoire diversity, the study relied on deep sequencing normalized with unique cDNA molecular identifiers. The donors were split into four age groups: young (average roughly 15 years), middle-aged (around 37), aged (62) and long-lived (approximately 80). To avoid experimental bias, donors of different ages were distributed randomly across sequencing lanes. The study analyzed two additional independent replicas of 1 million unique cDNA reads from the same blood draw for two donors, one aged 18 to 30 and one aged 80 or older.

With regard to this clonotype: There is no known antigen for this receptor. No qualities accompany the bases; no much larger clone lies one base away.

The protocol used for the library was 5' RACE. TCRdb records Illumina HiSeq 2500 as the sequencer. The second PCR ran for about 6 to 12 cycles and used a J-beta primer mix along with a sample-barcoded 5' primer. A unique molecular identifier was introduced onto each TCR beta cDNA molecule by a template-switch 5' adaptor carrying 12 random nucleotides. At least 2.5 million CDR3-containing paired-end reads were obtained from each sample. The Mint cDNA synthesis kit, primed by a TRBC-specific oligonucleotide, was used to synthesize first-strand cDNA from all RNA. After uracil-DNA glycosylase treatment, a first 18-cycle PCR used universal primers M1SS and BC2_uni_R on all cDNA. The paper's processing steps were these. Normalization of each sample was performed by random selection of 1 million high-quality reads, each carrying a distinct molecular identifier. Instead of being binned into consensus sequences, reads that shared molecular identifiers were thrown out. MiTCR, run with a Q25 quality threshold and the strictest error-elimination algorithm, handled CDR3 identification, clonotype clustering and error correction. A nonparametric unseen species model using Euler transformation provided a lower-bound estimate of total TCR beta diversity. The raw public data were reprocessed by TCRdb itself: fastp quality trimming at Q25, MiXCR clonotype calling, in-frame beta chains only. Records with the same CDR3 protein are collapsed into one entry carrying the most frequent genes and DNA. TCRdb, rather than the study authors, made the V and J calls. The sample yields about 1.7 million distinct CDR3 sequences; 28% were counted once. Around 7.7% of the sample comes from the top ten.

The 39 donors, aged 6 to 90 years, were systemically healthy Caucasian individuals from Russia. About 10 milliliters of peripheral blood were collected from each donor into EDTA-treated Vacutainer tubes. PBMCs were isolated by Ficoll-Paque density-gradient centrifugation, with at least 7 million obtained per sample. Total RNA, at least 6 micrograms per sample, was extracted from PBMCs with Trizol reagent. The percentages of naive CD45RAhigh/CD27high T cells were determined by flow cytometry on a PBMC aliquot from every donor. On the study overall, not on this receptor specifically: Observed TCR beta diversity per million T cells fell roughly linearly with age, and a significant reduction was already apparent by age around 39. Estimates of total diversity based on one million sequenced T cells were considered lower bounds and underestimates. Conclusive comparison of naive and antigen-experienced compartments was prevented by the profiling of bulk unsorted PBMCs. Donor CMV infection status was unknown, potentially confounding age-related changes in expanded clonotypes. Compared with the aged group, more naive CD4+ T cells, fewer expanded clones and increased TCR diversity were shown by the long-lived group, suggesting age selection. There was a strong correlation between observed TCR beta diversity and the percentage of naive T cells measured by flow cytometry.

Measured from the cysteine to the phenylalanine, the CDR3 is 14 residues long. Only the CDR3 portion is preserved as DNA: 42 bases, with reading frame beginning at the first base. V is pared back by 6 bases and J by 0 bases, with 12 bases lying between the germline termini. CDR1 and CDR2 were assigned from the germline V gene (reference sequence) as GTSNPN and SVGIG. This TCR was sampled from a woman aged 30 to 39 in good health. Sequencing was performed on blood. The chain is made from TRBV30 and TRBJ2-4; the D region possibly corresponds to TRBD1 (5 bases align). The encoded CDR3 is CACQGSLAKNIQYF. Read as DNA, the sequence is TGTGCCTGTCAGGGATCCCTAGCCAAAAACATTCAGTACTTC.